The 13 T cell receptor beta chains below were found in one sample sequenced in a study of cytomegalovirus exposure and HLA in healthy donors. TCRdb keeps only in-frame clones here, not all; method: immunoSEQ multiplex PCR. The sample contains more than 200,000 clones, 90% of which appear only once. Material for sequencing was PBMCs. The origin of the receptors is a woman in her twenties or thirties in good health and CMV-seronegative.

The chain carries TRBV19 and TRBJ1-2, with D possibly matching TRBD1 (5 bases). The germline gives CDR1 LNHDA, CDR2 SQIVND (reference sequence). The CDR3 covers 15 residues. Trimming took off 7 bases at V and 4 bases at J, with 19 bases between the two ends. The chain's CDR3 is CASTDFGQTLYGYTF. The CDR3 bases are TGTGCCAGTACGGATTTCGGACAAACCCTCTATGGCTACACCTTC.

The chain couples TRBV7-9 to TRBJ1-1, with D uncertain. In germline, CDR1 is SEHNR, CDR2 FQNEAQ (reference sequence). The CDR3 extends over 16 amino acids. V lost 4 bases and J lost 0, with 15 bases in between. CDR3: CASSSQPGEMNTEAFF. In DNA form, the CDR3 reads TGTGCCAGCAGCTCCCAACCAGGAGAAATGAACACTGAAGCTTTCTTT. The full variable domain, rest sourced from reference TRBV7-9 and TRBJ1-1, is DTGVSQNPRHKITKRGQNVTFRCDPISEHNRLYWYRQTLGQGPEFLTYFQNEAQLEKSRLLSDRFSAERPKGSFSTLEIQRTEQGDSAMYLCASSSQPGEMNTEAFFGQGTRLTVV.

The CDR3 sequence: CASSEAIGGYRGYEQYF. The CDR3 DNA is TGTGCCAGCAGTGAGGCAATTGGGGGTTACAGGGGCTACGAGCAGTACTTC. V is TRBV6-1 and J is TRBJ2-7, with 7 bases matching TRBD1. J was trimmed by 3 bases and V by 3 bases; bases with no gene match: 14. This CDR3 has 17 residues. The germline CDR1 and CDR2 sequences are MNHNS and SASEGT.

This chain links TRBV7-2 with TRBJ2-5; 8 bases match TRBD2. V lost 6 bases and J lost 2; bases outside the gene matches: 5. This CDR3 spans 14 amino acids. CDR1 is SGHTA, CDR2 FQGNSA, per germline. CDR3 loop: CASRFGGGQETQYF. The CDR3 region has the DNA TGTGCCAGCAGATTCGGGGGGGGTCAAGAGACCCAGTACTTC.

The chain links TRBV5-1 to TRBJ1-5; D remains unclear. Germline values: CDR1 SGHRS, CDR2 YFSETQ. CDR3 length: 14 residues. V lost 5 bases and J 2 bases, leaving 11 bases between the germline ends. The CDR3 region is CASSEGVGNQPQHF. The CDR3 nucleotides are TGCGCCAGCAGTGAGGGAGTTGGCAATCAGCCCCAGCATTTT.

The chain uses TRBV2 and TRBJ1-2; TRBD1 is a possible D gene (5 bases). CDR1 is SNHLY, CDR2 FYNNEI, per germline. The CDR3 has 15 residues. Trimming pared 4 bases from V and 8 bases from J, leaving 20 bases between. In DNA form, the CDR3 reads TGTGCCAGCAGTGCACCGGACACGGGAGAGTTGGGCTACACCTTC. It yields the protein CASSAPDTGELGYTF.

V and J are TRBV6-5 and TRBJ1-1; D uncertain. The V end lost 1 base, the J end lost 2 bases, and 8 bases lay between the germline ends. Germline CDR1 and CDR2: MNHEY and SVGAGI. CDR3 length: 14 residues. The CDR3 nucleotides are TGTGCCAGCAGTTACTTGGGCAGCAACACTGAAGCTTTCTTT. Translating gives CASSYLGSNTEAFF.

The rearrangement joins TRBV10-2 to TRBJ2-7; TRBD2 aligns across 16 bases. Germline CDR1 and CDR2: WSHSY and SAAADI. V gave up 6 bases and J gave up 9 bases; unmatched junction bases: 11. This CDR3 comprises 16 residues. The CDR3 DNA follows: TGCGCCAGCAGCGCAGGGACTAGCGGGAGGGGTACGGTGCAGTACTTC. It specifies CASSAGTSGRGTVQYF.

This sequence joins TRBV7-2 and TRBJ1-5; 8 nucleotides line up with TRBD1. Per the germline V gene, CDR1 is SGHTA and CDR2 is FQGNSA. The CDR3 covers 16 residues. V shed 3 bases and J 7 bases; nucleotides not matched to a gene: 11. Here the CDR3 DNA reads TGTGCCAGCAGCTTCGGTGGGACAGGCCGCCGCCAGCCCCAGCATTTT. This sequence encodes CASSFGGTGRRQPQHF.

This clone showed up just once. The chain couples TRBV7-9 to TRBJ2-7, with a tentative D call TRBD1 (6 bases). The CDR3 covers 19 residues. Germline-derived CDR1 and CDR2 are SEHNR and FQNEAQ (reference sequence). The ends were cut back, 0 bases at V and 2 bases at J, with 23 bases in the middle. This CDR3 reads CASSLADSGVGTSAYEQYF. CDR3 nucleotides: TGTGCCAGCAGCTTAGCCGACTCAGGGGTTGGGACCAGCGCCTACGAGCAGTACTTC.

The chain combines TRBV11-3 with TRBJ2-1; maybe TRBD2 (6 bases). The germline CDR1 and CDR2 sequences are SGHNT and YENEEA. V shed 5 bases and J shed 6 bases, with 14 bases lying between them. This CDR3 comprises 14 residues. In DNA, the CDR3 is TGTGCCAGCAGCCCGCCGGGAGTACTCAATGAGCAGTTCTTC. Residues: CASSPPGVLNEQFF. Together with reference TRBV11-3 and TRBJ2-1, the CDR3 gives the full variable domain: EAGVVQSPRYKIIEKKQPVAFWCNPISGHNTLYWYLQNLGQGPELLIRYENEEAVDDSQLPKDRFSAERLKGVDSTLKIQPAELGDSAVYLCASSPPGVLNEQFFGPGTRLTVL.

This clone was seen only a few times. The chain joins TRBV2 to TRBJ2-2, with D hard to call. Per germline, CDR1 SNHLY and CDR2 FYNNEI. This CDR3 has 13 residues. Trimming shortened V by 6 bases and J by 6 bases, and 11 bases separated the two germline ends. The DNA of the CDR3 is TGTGCCAGCAGAGAGGTCCGGCCCGGGGAGCTGTTTTTT. It translates to CASREVRPGELFF.

The rearrangement uses TRBV28 and TRBJ1-2; D not certain. Looked up from germline, CDR1 is MDHEN and CDR2 is SYDVKM. The CDR3 contains 16 residues. V was clipped by 2 bases and J by 4 bases, with 17 bases between them. The CDR3 region has the DNA TGTGCCAGCAGTTTAGGAGGCGGAAGCGTCACCTATGGCTACACCTTC. Its protein is CASSLGGGSVTYGYTF.